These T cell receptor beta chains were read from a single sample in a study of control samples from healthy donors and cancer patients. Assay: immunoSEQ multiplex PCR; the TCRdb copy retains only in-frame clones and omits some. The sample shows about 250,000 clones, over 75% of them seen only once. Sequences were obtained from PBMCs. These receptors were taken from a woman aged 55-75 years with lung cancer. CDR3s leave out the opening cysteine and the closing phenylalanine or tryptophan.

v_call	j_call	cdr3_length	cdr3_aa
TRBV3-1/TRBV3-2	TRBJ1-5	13	ASSSQGAGNQPQH
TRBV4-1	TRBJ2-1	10	ASSQIGLGQF
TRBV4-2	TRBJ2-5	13	ASSSGTSHQETQY
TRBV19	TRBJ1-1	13	ASSRPRGMNTEAF
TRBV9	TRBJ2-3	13	ASSVMGISTDTQY
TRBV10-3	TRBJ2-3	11	AIRQEATDTQY
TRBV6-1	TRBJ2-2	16	ASSEDPRAAANTGELF
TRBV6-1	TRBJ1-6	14	ASSEAGRDARSPLH
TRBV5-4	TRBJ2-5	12	ASSSLADQETQY
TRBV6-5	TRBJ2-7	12	ASRRGAGGYEQY
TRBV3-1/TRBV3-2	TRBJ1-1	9	ASSRGTEAF
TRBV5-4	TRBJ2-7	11	ASSWTGGVEQY
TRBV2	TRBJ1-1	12	ASSEARTGTEAF
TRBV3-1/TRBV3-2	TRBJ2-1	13	ASSHGSGSVDEQF
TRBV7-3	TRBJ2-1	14	ASSWSAGTTYNEQF
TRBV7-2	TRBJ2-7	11	ASSFGQSYEQY
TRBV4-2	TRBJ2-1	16	ASSRTSGRTSSYNEQF
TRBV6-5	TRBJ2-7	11	ASKTGGDYEQY
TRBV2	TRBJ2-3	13	ASSGQGVSTDTQY
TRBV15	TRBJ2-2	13	ATSRDSRLGGELF
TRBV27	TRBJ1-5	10	ASSPGPSPQH
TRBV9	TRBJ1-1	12	ASSVAPTNTEAF
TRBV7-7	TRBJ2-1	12	ASSLTPGRGEQF
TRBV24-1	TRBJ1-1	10	ATSSAETEAF
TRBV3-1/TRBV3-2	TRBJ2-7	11	ASSPRDAGEQY
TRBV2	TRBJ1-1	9	ASSLLQEAF
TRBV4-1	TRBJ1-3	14	ASSTGLIPAGNTIY
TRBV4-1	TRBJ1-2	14	ASSQGPRTSSDGYT